The clone carrying this T cell receptor beta chain was seen many times. What it recognizes is unknown. The authors amplified TCR beta CDR3 regions, and they did so from RNA transcripts for repertoire sequencing. HTBI primers were employed in first-round RT-PCR, then a second-round multiplex PCR followed. TCRdb itself ran the multiplex PCR reads through MiXCR, one entry per CDR3 protein. Here the sample spans approximately 1.2 million distinct CDR3 sequences, about two fifths being singletons. The entry originates in a study of Graves' ophthalmopathy and Graves' hyperthyroidism. Across the whole study: Cases classed as stable hyperthyroidism had no ophthalmopathy within 18 months of follow-up. General study points: Classification of ophthalmopathy versus stable hyperthyroidism by a 13-signature model yielded under 90% sensitivity and approximately 80% specificity. Both an approximately 69% sensitivity and an approximately 72% specificity characterized the model's predictions of ophthalmopathy progression.

Germline V gene sequence: CDR1 SGDLS, CDR2 YYNGEE. The junction had 8 bases not matched to a gene; V was cut back by 0 bases and J by 5 bases. CDR3 length: 17 amino acids. This TCR came from an adult man with Graves' hyperthyroidism. Material for sequencing was peripheral blood or thyroid tissue (not recorded which). This rearrangement joins TRBV9 to TRBJ2-2; TRBD2 agrees at 9 bases. The CDR3 protein is CASSVVGLAGFTGELFF. The CDR3 bases are TGTGCCAGCAGCGTAGTTGGGCTAGCGGGATTTACCGGGGAGCTGTTTTTT.